Below are 27 T cell receptor beta chains sequenced from a single sample in a study of tumor and adjacent non-tumor tissue in lung cancer. A modified ARM-PCR protocol with three rounds of nested PCR amplified TCRbeta. MiXCR, run by TCRdb on the multiplex PCR reads, gives a single entry per CDR3 protein. This sample has tens of thousands of distinct CDR3 sequences, with 60% found just once. RNA was extracted from bulk tissue without any cell sorting. The source material was lung tumor tissue. Receptors were obtained from a man over 45 with non-small cell lung cancer.

As concerns this clonotype: A much larger clone lies a single base off, so this may be a read error. V usage is TRBV29-1 and J usage is TRBJ1-1; TRBD1 might be the D (5 bases). The CDR3 sequence is 15 residues long. Germline CDR1 reads SQVTM; CDR2 reads ANQGSEA. CDR3 nucleotides: TGCAGCGTGGTTCCTCGACTGGGGGAGGGCACTGGAGCTTTCTTT. Protein sequence: CSVVPRLGEGTGAFF. The full variable domain, rest sourced from reference TRBV29-1 and TRBJ1-1, is SAVISQKPSRDICQRGTSLTIQCQVDSQVTMMFWYRQQPGQSLTLIATANQGSEATYESGFVIDKFPISRPNLTFSTLTVSNMSPEDSSIYLCSVVPRLGEGTGAFFGQGTRLTVV.

The chain is built from TRBV6-6 and TRBJ1-3; the match to TRBD1 covers 9 bases. The J segment lost 9 bases and the V segment lost 6 bases, leaving 12 bases of the junction unmatched. Germline CDR1 is MNHNY and CDR2 is SVGAGI (reference sequence). CDR3 length equals 15 residues. The CDR3: CASSSGTGNGGTIYF. The CDR3 DNA follows: TGTGCCAGCAGCTCCGGGACAGGGAACGGAGGCACCATATATTTT.

On this clonotype itself: One junction end disagrees with the germline gene, perhaps due to a read error. The chain has TRBV6-6 and TRBJ2-7; TRBD1 might be the D (5 bases). Germline V lookup: CDR1 MNHNY, CDR2 SVGAGI (reference sequence). CDR3 length: 14 residues. CDR3 in amino acids: CASSYVGQGGEHYF. CDR3 in DNA: TGTGCCAGCAGTTACGTTGGTCAGGGTGGCGAGCACTACTTC.

Turning to this clonotype: The CDR3 does not close with the conserved phenylalanine or tryptophan, likely indicating a read error. The rearrangement joins TRBV11-3 to TRBJ2-3, with D perhaps matching TRBD1 (5 bases). Matching the DNA end better, TRBJ1-5 makes the J call doubtful. The CDR3 sequence is 17 residues long. Germline loops: CDR1 SGHNT, CDR2 YENEEA. The CDR3 loop is CVSSQGTSGGIEDTQHL. The CDR3 DNA follows: TGTGTCAGCAGCCAAGGGACTAGCGGGGGTATCGAAGATACGCAGCATTTG.

Turning to this clonotype: This CDR3 is missing its conserved last phenylalanine or tryptophan, likely due to a read error. The DNA is omitted, as the CDR3 cannot be located on it reliably, and the CDR3 follows TCRdb's listing. J is TRBJ2-1 and V is TRBV11-2. Counting both end residues, the CDR3 totals 13 amino acids. CDR1 and CDR2 (germline): SGHAT, FQNNGV. CDR3 sequence reads: CASSLYSSGEQLL.

As concerns this clonotype: At one boundary the junction diverges from the germline segment, which might be a read error. This chain joins TRBV6-6 and TRBJ1-5, with D perhaps matching TRBD1 (5 bases). The CDR3 has 17 residues. Looked up from germline, CDR1 is MNHNY and CDR2 is SVGAGI (reference sequence). The CDR3 DNA sequence: TGTGCCAGCTGGAGTCAGGGACGGAGAGATAGCAATCAGTCCCAGCATTTT. Its protein product is CASWSQGRRDSNQSQHF.

For this clonotype: The junction shows a germline mismatch at one end, possibly a read error. This rearrangement joins TRBV4-1 to TRBJ2-7; D unclear. Looked up from germline, CDR1 is MGHRA and CDR2 is YSYEKL. This CDR3 has 16 residues. DNA of the CDR3: TGCGCCAGCAACCAAGCCCCCGGCCCCGATGTGTACGAGCAGTACTTC. It encodes CASNQAPGPDVYEQYF.

This clonotype was picked up a small number of times. This could be a read error, since a much larger clone is one nucleotide away. This chain uses TRBV5-4 with TRBJ2-7; a possible D gene is TRBD2 (6 bases). The CDR3 is 14 amino acids. CDR1 and CDR2 (germline): SGHNT, YYREEE (reference sequence). The CDR3 DNA sequence: TGTGCCAGCAGCTCACGGGACTTCTCCTACGGGCAGTACTTC. This codes for CASSSRDFSYGQYF.

A note on this clonotype: An end of the junction differs from the germline gene, which may be a read error. The chain employs TRBV4-1 and TRBJ1-4, with D possibly matching TRBD1 (6 bases). The CDR3 consists of 18 residues. Germline V lookup: CDR1 MGHRA, CDR2 YSYEKL. CDR3 amino acids: CASSLPGGRATTNRKLFF. The CDR3 DNA reads TGTGCCAGCAGCCTCCCGGGGGGCAGGGCCACAACTAATCGAAAACTGTTTTTT.

The chain joins TRBV19 to TRBJ2-7; D is tentatively TRBD1 or TRBD2 (6 bases each). Trimming removed 3 bases from V and 6 bases from J, with 9 bases in between. Germline lookup yields CDR1 LNHDA and CDR2 SQIVND (reference sequence). The CDR3 consists of 12 residues. In nucleotides, the CDR3 is TGTGCCAGTAGTATCGGGGGCTCCGAGCAGTACTTC. It codes for CASSIGGSEQYF. Together with reference TRBV19 and TRBJ2-7, the CDR3 gives the full variable domain: DGGITQSPKYLFRKEGQNVTLSCEQNLNHDAMYWYRQDPGQGLRLIYYSQIVNDFQKGDIAEGYSVSREKKESFPLTVTSAQKNPTAFYLCASSIGGSEQYFGPGTRLTVT.

V gene TRBV6-2 or TRBV6-3 combines with J gene TRBJ2-1, with TRBD2 identical over 13 bases. There are 15 residues in the CDR3. From germline, CDR1 is MNHEY and CDR2 SVGEGT. V lost 5 bases to trimming and J lost 12 bases; unmatched junction nucleotides: 10. CDR3 protein: CASSTSGRAYKGQFF. The CDR3 bases are TGTGCCAGCAGTACTAGCGGGAGGGCATACAAAGGGCAGTTCTTC.

Note on this clonotype: This sequence may be a read error, since a much larger clone differs from it by one base. The chain joins TRBV6-5 to TRBJ1-6; D perhaps matches TRBD1 (6 bases). CDR1 is MNHEY, CDR2 SVGAGI, per germline. The CDR3 covers 16 residues. The CDR3: CGSRGLKSSYNSPLHF. The CDR3 DNA reads as TGTGGCAGCAGGGGCCTTAAGAGCTCCTATAATTCACCCCTCCACTTT.

This clonotype was picked up a small number of times. One end of the junction fails to match germline, which may point to a read error. The chain recombines TRBV20-1 with TRBJ2-7, with 8 bases identical to TRBD2. The CDR3 has 13 residues. Per the germline V gene, CDR1 is DFQATT and CDR2 is SNEGSKA (reference sequence). The CDR3 bases are TGCGGTGCTAGAGTGCCTAGCGGGTACGAGCAGTACTTC. It specifies CGARVPSGYEQYF.

A note on this clonotype: This clone may be a read error of a much larger clone one base away. The CDR3 DNA follows: TGTGCCATCAGCGTGGGTGGGACACGGGGAGATACGCAGTATTTT. Its translation is CAISVGGTRGDTQYF. V usage is TRBV5-6 and J usage is TRBJ2-3; D may be TRBD1 (6 bases). The germline V gene has CDR1 SGHDT and CDR2 YYEEEE. This CDR3 comprises 15 residues.

Regarding this clonotype: The junction shows a germline mismatch at one end, possibly a read error. The V gene is TRBV7-9, the J gene TRBJ2-7; D possibly corresponds to TRBD1 (5 bases). Per germline, CDR1 SEHNR and CDR2 FQNEAQ (reference sequence). This CDR3 region has 14 residues. CDR3 region: CDSSLGQGSNEQYF. The CDR3 DNA follows: TGTGACAGCAGTTTAGGGCAGGGTTCCAACGAGCAGTACTTC.

Concerning this clonotype itself: One end of the junction is discordant with germline, which a read error may explain. This chain links TRBV7-3 with TRBJ2-6, with 7 bases lining up with TRBD2. Germline V gene sequence: CDR1 SGHTA, CDR2 FQGTGA. The CDR3 extends over 16 amino acids. CDR3 protein: CAGSLTGGRGANVLTF. The CDR3, as DNA: TGTGCCGGCAGCTTAACGGGGGGACGTGGGGCCAACGTCCTGACTTTC. Supplemented by reference TRBV7-3 and TRBJ2-6, the full variable domain reads GAGVSQTPSNKVTEKGKYVELRCDPISGHTALYWYRQSLGQGPEFLIYFQGTGAADDSGLPNDRFFAVRPEGSVSTLKIQRTERGDSAVYLCAGSLTGGRGANVLTFGAGSRLTVL.

With regard to this clonotype: The junction and the germline gene differ at one end; a read error may be behind it. J is TRBJ1-2 and V is TRBV4-1; no reliable D call. The germline CDR1 and CDR2 sequences are MGHRA and YSYEKL. This CDR3 is 18 amino acids long. The CDR3 here is CASSQGTPSPDSNYGYTF. CDR3 sequence (DNA): TGCGCCAGCAGTCAAGGTACACCCTCTCCTGACTCTAACTATGGCTACACCTTC.

The genes are TRBV20-1 and TRBJ2-5; the D gene is possibly TRBD2 (5 bases). Germline V CDR1 and CDR2: DFQATT, SNEGSKA (reference sequence). V lost 6 bases and J 2 bases, leaving 13 bases between the germline ends. The CDR3 is 13 amino acids. The CDR3 nucleotides are TGCAGTGCAAGCGGCGGGTGTCAAGAGACCCAGTACTTC. Protein: CSASGGCQETQYF.

With respect to this clonotype: The CDR3 end shows no conserved phenylalanine or tryptophan, and so a read error is likely. The V gene is TRBV28, the J gene TRBJ1-2; no clear D gene. The CDR3 loop spans 13 amino acids. Germline V gene data show CDR1 as MDHEN and CDR2 as SYDVKM. V was cut by 2 bases and J by 4 bases, with 8 bases left in between. CDR3 residues: CASSLGQSYGYTS. The CDR3 nucleotides are TGTGCCAGCAGTTTAGGTCAGAGCTATGGCTACACCTCA.

A remark on this clonotype: Germline is not matched at one junction end, which may reflect a read error. The chain has TRBV11-2 and TRBJ2-1; D might be TRBD1 or TRBD2, each matching 6 bases. Germline CDR1 SGHAT, CDR2 FQNNGV. This CDR3 contains 19 residues. The CDR3 sequence is CASRLDNLVTGADYNEQFF. Here the CDR3 DNA reads TGTGCTAGCAGATTAGATAACTTGGTGACGGGGGCCGATTACAATGAGCAGTTTTTC.

Points on this clonotype: A much more abundant neighbour one base away suggests this may be a read error. The chain employs TRBV6-2 or TRBV6-3 and TRBJ2-3; 9 bases fit TRBD2. The CDR3 contains 14 residues. Germline V CDR1 and CDR2: MNHEY, SVGEGT. The CDR3 DNA follows: TGTGCCAGCAGTTACGGGACTAGCAAAGATACGCAGTATTTT. This encodes CASSYGTSKDTQYF.

This clonotype has a count of ten or more. The rearrangement links TRBV29-1 to TRBJ2-3, with D perhaps assigned TRBD1 or TRBD2 (5 bases each). Trimming stripped 3 bases from V and 4 bases from J, with 5 bases between. The CDR3 spans 11 residues. CDR1 SQVTM and CDR2 ANQGSEA come from the germline V gene. CDR3 nucleotides: TGCAGCGTTGAGGGGGCAGATACGCAGTATTTT. Amino acids: CSVEGADTQYF.

Of note for this clonotype: The junction departs from germline at one end; a sequencing error may be responsible. This chain uses TRBV24-1 with TRBJ1-2; 9 positions match TRBD1. The length of the CDR3 is 15 residues. Germline V gene lookup returns CDR1 KGHDR and CDR2 SFDVKD. CDR3 DNA sequence: TGTTCCACCAGTGATACGGGACAGGGCCACTATGGCTACACCTTC. Translating gives CSTSDTGQGHYGYTF.

For this clonotype: One end of the junction is discordant with germline, which a read error may explain. This rearrangement joins TRBV13 to TRBJ1-2, with a weak D call TRBD1 (5 bases). CDR1 PRHDT and CDR2 FYEKMQ come from the germline V gene (reference sequence). CDR3 length equals 13 residues. For the CDR3, the DNA is TGTGTCAGCAGCTTTAGACAGAACTATGGCTACACCTTC. Residues: CVSSFRQNYGYTF.

Of note for this clonotype: Being one base from a much bigger clone, this may be a read error. This chain connects TRBV6-5 to TRBJ2-3; TRBD1 matches 10 bases. CDR1 is MNHEY, CDR2 SVGAGI, per germline. Trimming at V came to 2 bases and at J to 5 bases, leaving 4 bases not matched to a gene. The CDR3 has 15 residues. CDR3 DNA sequence: TGTGCCAGCAGTTACGGGACAGGGGAGGGAGATACGCAGTATTTT. Its protein is CASSYGTGEGDTQYF.

The J gene is TRBJ2-6, the V gene TRBV6-5, with 8 bases lining up with TRBD2. This CDR3 is built from 17 residues. CDR1 and CDR2 (germline): MNHEY, SVGAGI. The V and J ends lost 7 bases and 2 bases, in that order; junction bases with no gene match: 10. CDR3 in DNA: TGTGCCAGCATCCAGTCCGGGAGGGCTGCTGGGGCCAACGTCCTGACTTTC. Amino acids: CASIQSGRAAGANVLTF.

Note on this clonotype: The final CDR3 position lacks the conserved phenylalanine or tryptophan, pointing to a likely read error. V and J are TRBV14 and TRBJ2-3, with 12 bases matching TRBD2. The CDR3 totals 16 residues. V lost 1 base and J lost 5; bases outside the gene matches: 4. Germline V gene data show CDR1 as SGHDN and CDR2 as FVKESK. The CDR3 sequence is CASSQGLAGVKDTQYY. As DNA, the CDR3 is TGTGCCAGCAGCCAAGGACTAGCGGGAGTCAAAGATACGCAGTATTAT.